The 10 T cell receptor beta chains below were found in one sample sequenced in a study of T cell responses to AZD1222 COVID-19 vaccine. Data came from immunoSEQ multiplex PCR; TCRdb stores just in-frame clones and leaves some out. There are roughly 160,000 clones in the sample; around nine tenths occur only once, and less than 1.3% lies in the top ten. Sequencing used peripheral blood, obtained 28 days after the second AZD1222 dose. The receptor set was obtained from an adult who received the AZD1222 COVID-19 vaccine.

This clone was found once. This chain links TRBV9 with TRBJ2-2; D is possibly TRBD2 (6 bases). The CDR3 totals 16 residues. Trimming stripped 0 bases from V and 1 base from J, with 10 bases between. CDR1 is SGDLS, CDR2 YYNGEE, per germline. DNA for the CDR3: TGTGCCAGCAGCGTAGAGGGAGGACGGAACACCGGGGAGCTGTTTTTT. Translation: CASSVEGGRNTGELFF.

The CDR3 DNA is TGTGCCAGCAGCTCCTCTTCCGGAGGGGCCATATATTTT. Translated, it gives CASSSSSGGAIYF. The V call is TRBV7-8, the J call TRBJ1-3; TRBD1 might be the D (5 bases). The V gene's germline CDR1 is SGHVS and CDR2 FQNEAQ. The CDR3 runs 13 residues. Trimming stripped 4 bases from V and 11 bases from J, with 15 bases between. Supplemented by reference TRBV7-8 and TRBJ1-3, the full variable domain reads GAGVSQSPRYKVAKRGQDVALRCDPISGHVSLFWYQQALGQGPEFLTYFQNEAQLDKSGLPSDRFFAERPEGSVSTLKIQRTQQEDSAVYLCASSSSSGGAIYFGEGSWLTVV.

Of note for this clone: The identical CDR3 is also encoded by other nucleotide sequences in the sample. This sequence joins TRBV7-9 and TRBJ2-5; tentative D call: TRBD1 (6 bases). Trimming shortened V by 5 bases and J by 5 bases, and 12 bases separated the two germline ends. Looked up from germline, CDR1 is SEHNR and CDR2 is FQNEAQ (reference sequence). This CDR3 has 13 residues. CDR3 sequence (DNA): TGTGCCAGCAGCCCCAGGGGTCCCGAGACCCAGTACTTC. Amino acids: CASSPRGPETQYF.

This clone came up a few times. The gene calls are TRBV6-5 and TRBJ2-1; tentatively, D is TRBD2 (5 bases). The V and J ends lost 8 bases and 4 bases respectively, with 18 bases between them. The CDR3 spans 15 residues. Germline lookup yields CDR1 MNHEY and CDR2 SVGAGI. The CDR3 DNA reads TGTGCCAGCGAGCCCGCCCGAGGAGGATACAATGAGCAGTTCTTC. Translating it yields CASEPARGGYNEQFF.

The CDR3 loop is CASSYSDGSYEQYF. The CDR3 nucleotides read TGTGCCAGCAGTTATTCGGACGGCTCCTACGAGCAGTACTTC. The chain links TRBV11-2 to TRBJ2-7; D is unresolved. Germline loops: CDR1 SGHAT, CDR2 FQNNGV. The V and J ends lost 6 bases and 0 bases respectively, with 12 bases between them. The CDR3 is 14 amino acids.

The chain uses TRBV3-1 (or the pseudogene TRBV3-2) and TRBJ2-1; tentative D call: TRBD2 (6 bases). Trimming took off 2 bases at V and 9 bases at J, with 11 bases between the two ends. The germline V gene has CDR1 LGHDT and CDR2 YNNKEL (reference sequence). There are 13 residues in the CDR3. The CDR3: CASSQLPAGEQFF. CDR3 DNA: TGTGCCAGCAGCCAACTACCAGCGGGTGAGCAGTTCTTC.

As to this clone: Within the sample, other DNA sequences also encode this same CDR3. J is TRBJ1-2 and V is TRBV6-5; D remains ambiguous. Germline lookup yields CDR1 MNHEY and CDR2 SVGAGI. Between the trimmed V and J ends, which lost 2 bases and 2 bases, there was a span of 6 bases. The CDR3 length is 13 residues. As DNA, the CDR3 is TGTGCCAGCAGTTACGACGGCAACTATGGCTACACCTTC. It translates to CASSYDGNYGYTF.

The chain employs TRBV6-2 or TRBV6-3 and TRBJ2-1, with TRBD2 matching 13 bases. Germline V gene data show CDR1 as MNHEY and CDR2 as SVGEGT. V lost 0 bases, J lost 0 bases, and 5 bases stayed unmatched. The CDR3 totals 19 residues. DNA of the CDR3: TGTGCCAGCAGTTACTCGGGACTAGCGGGGACGAGCTCCTACAATGAGCAGTTCTTC. Protein: CASSYSGLAGTSSYNEQFF.

CDR3 sequence (DNA): TGCGCCAGCAGTGGATCCGGGGGGCCCTACAATGAGCAGTTCTTC. Its protein product is CASSGSGGPYNEQFF. The V call is TRBV10-2, the J call TRBJ2-1; TRBD2 might be the D (7 bases). The CDR3 is 15 amino acids. The V end lost 4 bases, the J end lost 2 bases, and 12 bases lay between the germline ends. Per the germline V gene, CDR1 is WSHSY and CDR2 is SAAADI.

This clone was seen more than once but under ten times. CDR3 amino acids: CATSRGGQGDGWKLFF. Written as DNA, the CDR3 is TGTGCCACCAGCAGAGGGGGACAGGGGGACGGATGGAAACTGTTTTTT. This sequence joins TRBV15 and TRBJ1-4; 11 nucleotides agree with TRBD1. The CDR3 spans 16 residues. Looked up from germline, CDR1 is LNHNV and CDR2 is YYDKDF (reference sequence). The trim removed 1 base at V and 11 bases at J, leaving 9 bases unmatched.